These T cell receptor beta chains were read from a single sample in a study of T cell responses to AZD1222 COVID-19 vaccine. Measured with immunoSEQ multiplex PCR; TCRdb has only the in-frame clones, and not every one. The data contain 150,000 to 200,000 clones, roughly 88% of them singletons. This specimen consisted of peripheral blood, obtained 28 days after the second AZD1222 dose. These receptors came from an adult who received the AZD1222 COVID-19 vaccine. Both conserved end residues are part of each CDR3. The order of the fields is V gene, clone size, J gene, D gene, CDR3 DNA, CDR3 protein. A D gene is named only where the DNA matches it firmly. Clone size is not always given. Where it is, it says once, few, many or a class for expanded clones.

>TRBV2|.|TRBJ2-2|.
TGTGCCAGCAGCGCAGGGCCCGGGGAGCTGTTTTTT
CASSAGPGELFF
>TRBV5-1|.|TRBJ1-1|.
TGCGCCAGCAGCTTGGTAGGGGTCACTGAAGCTTTCTTT
CASSLVGVTEAFF
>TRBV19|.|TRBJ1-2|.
TGTGCCAGTAGTATAGATTGGCTTGGAGGGAACTATGGCTACACCTTC
CASSIDWLGGNYGYTF
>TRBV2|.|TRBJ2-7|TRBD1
TGTGCCACTTCCGGGACAGACTCCTACGAGCAGTACTTC
CATSGTDSYEQYF
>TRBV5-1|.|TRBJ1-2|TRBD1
TGCGCCAGCAGACCCGGACAGGGTAGTGGCTACACCTTC
CASRPGQGSGYTF
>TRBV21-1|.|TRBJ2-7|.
TGTGCCAGCAGCACCTTCAGGGGACAGGAGGACTACGAGCAGTACTTC
CASSTFRGQEDYEQYF
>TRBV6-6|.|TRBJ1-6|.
TGTGCCAGCAGTCCATTCGCGGGGAAAAGCTCCTATAATTCACCCCTCCACTTT
CASSPFAGKSSYNSPLHF
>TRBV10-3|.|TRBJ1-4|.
TGTGCCATCAGTGACAGGGGATCTCCGGCAACTAATGAAAAACTGTTTTTT
CAISDRGSPATNEKLFF
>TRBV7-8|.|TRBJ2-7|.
TGTGCCAGCAGCTTAGCGGACGGCGGCTACGAGCAGTACTTC
CASSLADGGYEQYF
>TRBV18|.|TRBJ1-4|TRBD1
TGTGCCAGCTCACCACGGACAGGGAGAAATGAAAAACTGTTTTTT
CASSPRTGRNEKLFF
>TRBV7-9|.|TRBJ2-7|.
TGTGCCAGCAGCTTAGGCCGGGACCCCCCCTTAGAGCAGTACTTC
CASSLGRDPPLEQYF
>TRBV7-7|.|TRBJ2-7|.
TGTGCCAGCAGCTATGACAGGAGAACCTACGAGCAGTACTTC
CASSYDRRTYEQYF
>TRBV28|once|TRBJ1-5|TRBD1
TGTGCCAGCAGGCCTTACAGGGGCCCAGGGGAGCAGCCCCAGCATTTT
CASRPYRGPGEQPQHF
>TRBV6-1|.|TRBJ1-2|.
TGTGCCAGCAGTGAAGGGGGGAGAAGGGGCTACACCTTC
CASSEGGRRGYTF
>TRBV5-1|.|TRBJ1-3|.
TGCGCCAGCAGCTTTACAGGGAGCTCTGGAAACACCATATATTTT
CASSFTGSSGNTIYF
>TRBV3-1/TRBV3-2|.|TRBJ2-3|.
TGTGCCAGCAGCCAAGAAACGGGGGGCGGCACAGATACGCAGTATTTT
CASSQETGGGTDTQYF
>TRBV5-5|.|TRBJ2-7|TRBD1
TGTGCCAGCAGCTTCACAGGGGAGTATGCCGAGCAGTACTTC
CASSFTGEYAEQYF
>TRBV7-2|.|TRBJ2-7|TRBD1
TGTGCCAGCAGCGCCATTTCGACAGGGCTCGAGCAGTACTTC
CASSAISTGLEQYF
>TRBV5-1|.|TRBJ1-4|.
TGCGCCAGCAGCTTGGGCAGGTCCAAAGAAAAACTGTTTTTT
CASSLGRSKEKLFF
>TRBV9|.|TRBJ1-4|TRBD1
TGTGCCAGCAGCGCCCGGACAGGGGCGGATGAAAAACTGTTTTTT
CASSARTGADEKLFF
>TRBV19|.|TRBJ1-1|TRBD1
TGTGCCAGTAGTATATCACAGGGGACTGAAGCTTTCTTT
CASSISQGTEAFF
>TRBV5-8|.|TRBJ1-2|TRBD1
TGTGCCAGCAGCCGAGCGGGACAGCTATTTGGCTACACCTTC
CASSRAGQLFGYTF